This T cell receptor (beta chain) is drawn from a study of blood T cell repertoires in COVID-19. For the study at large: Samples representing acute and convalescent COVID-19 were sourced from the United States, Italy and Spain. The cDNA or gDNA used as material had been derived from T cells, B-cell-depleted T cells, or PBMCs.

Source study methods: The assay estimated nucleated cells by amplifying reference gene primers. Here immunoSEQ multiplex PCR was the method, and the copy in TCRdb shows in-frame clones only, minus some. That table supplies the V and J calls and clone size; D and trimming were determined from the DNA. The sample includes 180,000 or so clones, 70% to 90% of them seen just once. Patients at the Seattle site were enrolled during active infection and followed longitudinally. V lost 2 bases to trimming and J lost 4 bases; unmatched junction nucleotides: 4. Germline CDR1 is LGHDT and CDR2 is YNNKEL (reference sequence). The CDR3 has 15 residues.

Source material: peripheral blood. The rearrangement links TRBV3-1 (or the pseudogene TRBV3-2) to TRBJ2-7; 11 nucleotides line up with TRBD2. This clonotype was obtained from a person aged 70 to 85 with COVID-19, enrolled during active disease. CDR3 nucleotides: TGTGCCAGCAGCCAACAGACTAGCGGGGCGTACGAGCAGTACTTC. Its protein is CASSQQTSGAYEQYF.